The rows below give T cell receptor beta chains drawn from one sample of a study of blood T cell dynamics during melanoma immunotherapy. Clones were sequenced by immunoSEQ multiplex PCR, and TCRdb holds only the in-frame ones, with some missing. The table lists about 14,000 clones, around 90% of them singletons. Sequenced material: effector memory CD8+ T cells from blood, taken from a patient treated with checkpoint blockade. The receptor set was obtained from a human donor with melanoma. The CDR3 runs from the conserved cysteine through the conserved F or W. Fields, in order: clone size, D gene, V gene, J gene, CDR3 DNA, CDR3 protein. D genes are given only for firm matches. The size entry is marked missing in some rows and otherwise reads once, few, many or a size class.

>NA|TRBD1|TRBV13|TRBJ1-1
TGTGCCAGCAGCTTAGGCCCAGGGGGCACTACTGAAGCTTTCTTT
CASSLGPGGTTEAFF
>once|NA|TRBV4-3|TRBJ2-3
TGCGCCAGCAGCCAAGATCGGACGGTAGGGCTGGTAGGCGCAGATACGCAGTATTTT
CASSQDRTVGLVGADTQYF
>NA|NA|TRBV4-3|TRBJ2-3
TGCGCCAGCAGCCCCCAGGGTACAGATACGCAGTATTTT
CASSPQGTDTQYF
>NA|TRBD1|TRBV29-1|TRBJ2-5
TGCAGCGTTGACAGGGGGCGCGCAGAGACCCAGTACTTC
CSVDRGRAETQYF
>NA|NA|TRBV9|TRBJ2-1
TGTGCCAGCAGCTTATATTCCGGGACTCACAATGAGCAGTTCTTC
CASSLYSGTHNEQFF
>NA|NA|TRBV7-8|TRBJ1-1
TGTGCCAGCAGCTTACAGGGCCCCACTGAAGCTTTCTTT
CASSLQGPTEAFF
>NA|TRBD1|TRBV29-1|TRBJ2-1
TGCAGCGTTGAAGGACCAGAATCGGGGAACAGGGGGCGCATGTATGAGCAGTTCTTC
CSVEGPESGNRGRMYEQFF
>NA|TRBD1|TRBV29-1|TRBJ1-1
TGCACCGGCTCCGGGACAGGGGGCACTGAAGCTTTCTTT
CTGSGTGGTEAFF
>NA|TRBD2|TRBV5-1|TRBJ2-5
TGCGCCAGCAGCGCCGGGACTAGCGGGAGTGGTATGGAGACCCAGTACTTC
CASSAGTSGSGMETQYF
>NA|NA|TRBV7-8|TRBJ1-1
TGTGCCAGCAGCTTAGTATTCGGACAAAGAACTGAAGCTTTCTTT
CASSLVFGQRTEAFF
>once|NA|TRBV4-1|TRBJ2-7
TGCGCCAGCAGCCAAGACCCGGCTAGTTACTACGAGCAGTACTTC
CASSQDPASYYEQYF
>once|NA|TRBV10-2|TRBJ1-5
TGCGCCAGCAGTCGAGACGGACGATATCAGCCCCAGCATTTT
CASSRDGRYQPQHF
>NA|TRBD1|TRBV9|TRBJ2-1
TGTGCCAGCAGCATCCGGGACAGGGGTACCTACAATGAGCAGTTCTTC
CASSIRDRGTYNEQFF
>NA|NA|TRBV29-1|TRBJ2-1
TGCAGCGCTCTCCCGGACACTTACAATTTCAATGAGCAGTTCTTC
CSALPDTYNFNEQFF
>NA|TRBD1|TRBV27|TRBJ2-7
TGTGCCAGCAGCCCCGGGACAGCCTACGAGCAGTACTTC
CASSPGTAYEQYF
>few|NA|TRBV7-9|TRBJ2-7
TGTGCCAGCAGCCGGGACGGAAACTACGAGCAGTACTTC
CASSRDGNYEQYF
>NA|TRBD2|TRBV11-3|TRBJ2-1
TGTGCCAGCAGCTCAACTAGCGGGTATGTTAATGAGCAGTTCTTC
CASSSTSGYVNEQFF
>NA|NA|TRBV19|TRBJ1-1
TGTGCCAGTAGTATCGGCAACACTGAAGCTTTCTTT
CASSIGNTEAFF
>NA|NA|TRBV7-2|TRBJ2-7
TGTGCCAGCAGCTTAGCGGGGGGGCTTTACACTTACGAGCAGTACTTC
CASSLAGGLYTYEQYF
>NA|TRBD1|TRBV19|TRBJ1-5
TGTGCCAGTAGTATCGCAGGGGGTAGCAATCAGCCCCAGCATTTT
CASSIAGGSNQPQHF
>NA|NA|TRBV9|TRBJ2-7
TGTGCCAGCAGCGTAGGAAGCGGAGGGTCCTACGAGCAGTACTTC
CASSVGSGGSYEQYF
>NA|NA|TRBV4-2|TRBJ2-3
TGTGCCAGCAGCCAAGAGGGAGGAGGTGCGGTGGTGGGTACGCAGTATTTT
CASSQEGGGAVVGTQYF
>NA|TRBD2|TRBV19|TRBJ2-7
TGTGCCAGTAGTATAGCGGGAGGGTACGAGCAGTACTTC
CASSIAGGYEQYF
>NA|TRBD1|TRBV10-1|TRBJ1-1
TGCGCCAGCAGTGCTGGACAGGGGGTAGGCACTGAAGCTTTCTTT
CASSAGQGVGTEAFF
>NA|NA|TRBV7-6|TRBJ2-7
TGTGCCAGCAGCTTAGTGAAGAACGAGCAGTACTTC
CASSLVKNEQYF
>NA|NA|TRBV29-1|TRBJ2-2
TGCAGTGCTACGGCGAACACCGGGGAGCTGTTTTTT
CSATANTGELFF
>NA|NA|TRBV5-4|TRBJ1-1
TGTGCCAGCAGCTTGGGGGGGAGCACTGAAGCTTTCTTT
CASSLGGSTEAFF
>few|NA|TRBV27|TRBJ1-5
TGTGCCAGCAGGCCCGCCGGACAGCTGAATCAGCCCCAGCATTTT
CASRPAGQLNQPQHF
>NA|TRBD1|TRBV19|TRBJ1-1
TGTGCCAGTAGCACAGGGGGAGTCACTGAAGCTTTCTTT
CASSTGGVTEAFF
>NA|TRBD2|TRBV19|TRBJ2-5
TGTGCCAGTAGCCTCGGACTAGCGGGAGAGTGGGAGACCCAGTACTTC
CASSLGLAGEWETQYF
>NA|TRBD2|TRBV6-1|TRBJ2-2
TGTGCCAGCAGTGACTTAGCGGGTGTGGTAACCGGGGAGCTGTTTTTT
CASSDLAGVVTGELFF
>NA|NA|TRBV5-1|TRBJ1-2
TGCGCCAGCAGCTTGGGGGGCCCGACGTTAGGGAACTATGGCTACACCTTC
CASSLGGPTLGNYGYTF
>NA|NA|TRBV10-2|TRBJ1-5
TGCGCCAGCAGTGACCTAGAAAATCAGCCCCAGCATTTT
CASSDLENQPQHF
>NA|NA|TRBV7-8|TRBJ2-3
TGTGCCAGCAGGACCGGGACTAGCACAGATACGCAGTATTTT
CASRTGTSTDTQYF
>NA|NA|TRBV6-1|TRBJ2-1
TGTGCCAGCGGTAAAGCGGGCCCCTACAATGAGCAGTTCTTC
CASGKAGPYNEQFF
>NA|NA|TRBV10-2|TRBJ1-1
TGCGCCAGCAGTGACGGTATCATGAACACTGAAGCTTTCTTT
CASSDGIMNTEAFF
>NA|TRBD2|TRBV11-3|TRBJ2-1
TGTGCCAGCAGCTTTGATAGCGGGAGTTTTTACAATGAGCAGTTCTTC
CASSFDSGSFYNEQFF
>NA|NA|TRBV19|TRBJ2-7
TGTGCCAGTAGTGCGGGACTTTACTACGAGCAGTACTTC
CASSAGLYYEQYF
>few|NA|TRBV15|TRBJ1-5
TGTGCCACCAGCAGAGAAGGGGGTGAACCCCAGCATTTT
CATSREGGEPQHF
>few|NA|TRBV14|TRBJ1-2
TGTGCCAGCAGCCAAGGAAGGGTAGGAGCCTATGGCTACACCTTC
CASSQGRVGAYGYTF
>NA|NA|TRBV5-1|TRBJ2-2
TGCGCCAGCAGCTTGTCCCAGGGCCGGGAGCTGTTTTTT
CASSLSQGRELFF
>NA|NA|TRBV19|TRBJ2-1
TGTGCCAGTAGTATAGGGTACAATGAGCAGTTCTTC
CASSIGYNEQFF
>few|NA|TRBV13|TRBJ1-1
TGTGCCAGCAGTCTTACGACTAGGGAAGCTTTCTTT
CASSLTTREAFF
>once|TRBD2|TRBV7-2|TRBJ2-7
TGTGCCAGCAGCTCGACCCTAGCGGGAGTGGAGCAGTACTTC
CASSSTLAGVEQYF
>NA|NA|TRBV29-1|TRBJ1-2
TGCAGCGTTGAGTTGGTCGGGGAGGGCACTGTTAACTATGGCTACACCTTC
CSVELVGEGTVNYGYTF
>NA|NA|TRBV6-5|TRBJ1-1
TGTGCCAGCAGTTCTGGAGGGGGGGCCTTGAACACTGAAGCTTTCTTT
CASSSGGGALNTEAFF
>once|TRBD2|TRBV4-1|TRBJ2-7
TGCGCCAGCAGCGAAAGCGCGGTAGCGGGAGCCTACGAGCAGTACTTC
CASSESAVAGAYEQYF
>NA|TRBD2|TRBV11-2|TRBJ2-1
TGTGCCAGCAGCTTAGAAGGGACTAGCGGGTATGAGCAGTTCTTC
CASSLEGTSGYEQFF
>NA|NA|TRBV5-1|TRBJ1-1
TGCGCCAGCAGCTTGGTTACAGCGAACACTGAAGCTTTCTTT
CASSLVTANTEAFF
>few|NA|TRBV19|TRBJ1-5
TGTGCCAGTAGTAGCCGGGCCTCTAGCAATCAGCCCCAGCATTTT
CASSSRASSNQPQHF
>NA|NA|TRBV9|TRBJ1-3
TGTGCCAGCAGCCTCCCGGCAGGTGGGACCTCTGGAAACACCATATATTTT
CASSLPAGGTSGNTIYF
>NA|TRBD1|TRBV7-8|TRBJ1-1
TGTGCCAGCAGCCCCCAACCGGGACAGCAGATGAACACTGAAGCTTTCTTT
CASSPQPGQQMNTEAFF
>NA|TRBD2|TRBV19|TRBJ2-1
TGTGCCAGTAGTCCCCTAGGGACTAGAAATGAGCAGTTCTTC
CASSPLGTRNEQFF
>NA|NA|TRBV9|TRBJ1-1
TGTGCCAGCAGCGTAGATGGGGGAGTGAACACTGAAGCTTTCTTT
CASSVDGGVNTEAFF
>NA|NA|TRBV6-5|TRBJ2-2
TGTGCCAGCAGTTACCTTCCTGGCGGGGAGCTGTTTTTT
CASSYLPGGELFF
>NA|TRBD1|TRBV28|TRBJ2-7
TGTGCCAGCCGTCACTTGACAGGGTCCTACGAGCAGTACTTC
CASRHLTGSYEQYF
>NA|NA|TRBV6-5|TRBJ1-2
TGTGCCAGCAGTTACGGCCAGGGGCAATATGGCTACACCTTC
CASSYGQGQYGYTF